Shown below are 32 T cell receptor beta chains from a single sample sequenced in a study of blood T cell repertoires in COVID-19. Profiling relied on immunoSEQ multiplex PCR, and the TCRdb table lists in-frame clones only, not all of them. The data hold around 200,000 clones, with 75% to 90% observed a single time. Sequencing was carried out using PBMCs or T cells enriched from blood (not recorded which). These receptors were collected from a woman in her 30s who had been exposed to COVID-19.

The V and J genes are TRBV5-8 and TRBJ2-5, with a weak D call TRBD1 (6 bases). Germline assignment: CDR1 SGHTS and CDR2 YDEGEE. The length of the CDR3 is 13 residues. Trimming took off 3 bases at V and 2 bases at J, with 8 bases between the two ends. The CDR3 here is CASSSDRQETQYF. The CDR3 bases are TGTGCCAGCAGCTCGGACAGACAAGAGACCCAGTACTTC.

The chain recombines TRBV5-1 with TRBJ1-2; D is perhaps TRBD1 (6 bases). The CDR3 length is 14 residues. Germline V gene lookup returns CDR1 SGHRS and CDR2 YFSETQ. Trimming pared 0 bases from V and 4 bases from J, leaving 10 bases between. This CDR3 reads CASSLEGQIYGYTF. The CDR3 DNA is TGCGCCAGCAGCTTGGAGGGACAAATCTATGGCTACACCTTC.

V is TRBV5-6 and J is TRBJ1-6, with D unclear. The CDR3 is made up of 17 amino acids. Trimming removed 1 base at V and 0 bases at J, with 11 bases between. The germline V gene has CDR1 SGHDT and CDR2 YYEEEE. The CDR3 DNA reads TGTGCCAGCAGCTTGTTGGTCGGGAGCTCCTATAATTCACCCCTCCACTTT. Its translation is CASSLLVGSSYNSPLHF.

This clone was seen a handful of times. This chain uses TRBV12-3 or TRBV12-4 with TRBJ1-3; D remains unclear. The CDR3 runs to 12 residues. Deletions cut 3 bases from V and 7 bases from J, with 7 bases between. The CDR3 DNA is TGTGCCAGCAGTTTGTCCAGTAACACCATATATTTT. It encodes CASSLSSNTIYF.

In its sample, this clone was seen once. The chain has TRBV27 and TRBJ2-3; possible D gene TRBD2, 5 bases. V was pared by 2 bases and J by 4 bases, with 7 bases between. The CDR3 sequence is 13 residues long. The germline V gene encodes CDR1 MNHEY and CDR2 SMNVEV (reference sequence). The CDR3 coding sequence is TGTGCCAGCAGTTTAGCTAGCCCAGATACGCAGTATTTT. Translation: CASSLASPDTQYF.

The V gene is TRBV12-3 or TRBV12-4, the J gene TRBJ2-7, with D perhaps matching TRBD2 (5 bases). Trimming stripped 2 bases from V and 3 bases from J, with 8 bases between. The CDR3 has 13 residues. CDR3 coding DNA: TGTGCCAGCAGTTTATTCGGGAACTACGAGCAGTACTTC. Translating gives CASSLFGNYEQYF.

The chain has TRBV29-1 and TRBJ1-2, with a tentative D call TRBD1 (5 bases). This CDR3 region has 13 residues. CDR1 and CDR2 from the germline V gene are SQVTM and ANQGSEA. V was shortened by 7 bases and J by 2 bases, with 14 bases between the two germline ends. The CDR3 loop is CSAALTANYGYTF. The CDR3 coding sequence is TGCAGCGCCGCCCTGACAGCGAACTATGGCTACACCTTC.

This chain uses TRBV2 with TRBJ1-1; D is perhaps TRBD1 (5 bases). The CDR3 totals 14 residues. In germline, CDR1 is SNHLY, CDR2 FYNNEI. Trimming cost V 9 bases and J 0 bases, with 14 bases left between them. Here the CDR3 reads CARRPAGLNTEAFF. DNA of the CDR3: TGTGCCAGACGTCCGGCAGGGCTGAACACTGAAGCTTTCTTT.

The J gene is TRBJ1-5, the V gene TRBV19, with 8 bases identical to TRBD1. The CDR3 length is 15 residues. Germline loops: CDR1 LNHDA, CDR2 SQIVND (reference sequence). The junction had 5 bases not matched to a gene; V was cut back by 3 bases and J by 4 bases. This CDR3 reads CASSMVRQGNQPQHF. The CDR3 DNA sequence: TGTGCCAGTAGTATGGTCCGACAGGGGAATCAGCCCCAGCATTTT.

In its sample, this clone was seen many times. V and J are TRBV5-6 and TRBJ1-1, with TRBD1 identical over 11 bases. Germline CDR1 reads SGHDT; CDR2 reads YYEEEE. V was pared by 3 bases and J by 5 bases, with 12 bases of the junction left unmatched. This CDR3 comprises 17 residues. CDR3 sequence reads: CASSSYGTGGIGTEAFF. The DNA for the CDR3 is TGTGCCAGCAGCTCTTACGGGACAGGGGGTATCGGGACTGAAGCTTTCTTT.

The V and J genes are TRBV6-5 and TRBJ1-1, with D perhaps matching TRBD1 (6 bases). In germline, CDR1 is MNHEY, CDR2 SVGAGI. The CDR3 runs to 13 residues. Trimming pared 7 bases from V and 2 bases from J, leaving 11 bases between. The CDR3 loop reads CASKGRGNTEAFF. The CDR3, as DNA: TGTGCCAGCAAAGGCAGGGGAAACACTGAAGCTTTCTTT.

V usage is TRBV18 and J usage is TRBJ1-1; tentatively, D is TRBD1 (5 bases). The germline V and J ends were trimmed by 5 bases and 1 base, with 8 bases remaining between them. The V gene's germline CDR1 is KGHSH and CDR2 LQKENI. This CDR3 region has 13 residues. CDR3 loop: CASSIRENTEAFF. Here the CDR3 DNA reads TGTGCCAGCTCAATCAGGGAGAACACTGAAGCTTTCTTT.

The CDR3 sequence is CASSPPANYGYTF. For the CDR3, the DNA is TGTGCCAGCAGTCCGCCCGCGAACTATGGCTACACCTTC. The chain has TRBV6-6 and TRBJ1-2; D not certain. The CDR3 runs to 13 residues. The ends were cut back, 5 bases at V and 2 bases at J, with 9 bases in the middle. From germline, CDR1 is MNHNY and CDR2 SVGAGI (reference sequence).

This clone was recorded a few times. The chain employs TRBV7-8 and TRBJ1-5, with a weak D call TRBD1 (6 bases). Trimming took 2 bases from V and 4 from J, leaving 9 bases between them. Germline V gene sequence: CDR1 SGHVS, CDR2 FQNEAQ. The CDR3 sequence is 14 residues long. CDR3 nucleotides: TGTGCCAGCAGCTTAAGGCAGGGGAATCAGCCCCAGCATTTT. Translated, it gives CASSLRQGNQPQHF.

The CDR3 reads CASSLGAQGTLSGTQYF. Here the CDR3 DNA reads TGTGCCAGCAGCTTAGGGGCCCAGGGTACCCTTTCCGGGACCCAGTACTTC. The rearrangement links TRBV11-2 to TRBJ2-5; maybe TRBD1 (5 bases). The CDR3 runs to 17 residues. The germline V and J ends were trimmed by 1 base and 7 bases, with 22 bases remaining between them. Germline V gives CDR1 SGHAT, CDR2 FQNNGV.

The V gene is TRBV11-2, the J gene TRBJ2-7, with TRBD2 identical over 7 bases. Looked up from germline, CDR1 is SGHAT and CDR2 is FQNNGV. Germline trimming cut 1 base from V and 1 base from J; bases unmatched to any gene: 7. The CDR3 runs 16 residues. CDR3 amino acids: CASSLGGGYGSYEQYF. The CDR3 nucleotides are TGTGCCAGCAGCTTAGGGGGGGGTTATGGGTCCTACGAGCAGTACTTC.

The chain links TRBV7-5 to TRBJ1-5. TRBV7-5 is given as a pseudogene. This CDR3 is 16 amino acids long. The chain's CDR3 is CARSPWRGVTAQPQHF. CDR3 in DNA: TGTGCCAGAAGCCCATGGCGGGGGGTAACGGCTCAGCCCCAGCATTTT.

The genes are TRBV10-2 and TRBJ1-1; possibly TRBD1 for D (6 bases). V shed 2 bases and J shed 11 bases, with 21 bases lying between them. CDR1 and CDR2 from the germline V gene are WSHSY and SAAADI. The CDR3 contains 15 residues. The DNA for the CDR3 is TGCGCCAGCAGTGAGACGTCAGGGGCGACCCTTGCGGCTTTCTTT. This translates into CASSETSGATLAAFF.

CDR3 DNA sequence: TGTGCCTGGACCCCCAGGCTCGAGGGAAGCTACACCTTC. Translated, it gives CAWTPRLEGSYTF. The chain joins TRBV30 to TRBJ1-2; no firm D call. The CDR3 loop spans 13 amino acids. Germline lookup yields CDR1 GTSNPN and CDR2 SVGIG (reference sequence). V lost 4 bases and J 9 bases, leaving 18 bases between the germline ends. Looking up the rest from reference TRBV30 and TRBJ1-2 gives the full variable domain: SQTIHQWPATLVQPVGSPLSLECTVEGTSNPNLYWYRQAAGRGLQLLFYSVGIGQISSEVPQNLSASRPQDRQFILSSKKLLLSDSGFYLCAWTPRLEGSYTFGSGTRLTVV.

This chain links TRBV10-2 with TRBJ1-3, with TRBD1 matching over 7 bases. J was trimmed by 0 bases and V by 5 bases; bases with no gene match: 7. The CDR3 runs 16 residues. Germline values: CDR1 WSHSY, CDR2 SAAADI. In DNA, the CDR3 is TGCGCCAGCAGTAGGACAGGAGTCGACTCTGGAAACACCATATATTTT. Translation gives CASSRTGVDSGNTIYF.

The chain employs TRBV7-3 and TRBJ2-7; 8 bases map to TRBD1. The germline V gene encodes CDR1 SGHTA and CDR2 FQGTGA. This CDR3 has 13 residues. J was trimmed by 6 bases and V by 0 bases; bases with no gene match: 1. CDR3 DNA sequence: TGTGCCAGCAGCTTAACTGGACAGGGCGAGCAGTACTTC. This translates into CASSLTGQGEQYF.

The chain carries TRBV6-5 and TRBJ1-5; D is possibly TRBD1 (6 bases). Trimming shortened V by 8 bases and J by 1 base, and 12 bases separated the two germline ends. The CDR3 totals 14 residues. Germline V CDR1 and CDR2: MNHEY, SVGAGI. The CDR3 DNA reads as TGTGCCAGCTGTAGGACAGCAAGCAATCAGCCCCAGCATTTT. Encoded protein: CASCRTASNQPQHF.

This clone has more than one count but fewer than ten. The chain couples TRBV4-1 to TRBJ2-3; TRBD2 agrees at 10 bases. V lost 0 bases to trimming and J lost 2 bases; unmatched junction nucleotides: 8. Germline CDR1 and CDR2: MGHRA and YSYEKL. The CDR3 runs 18 residues. The CDR3 DNA reads TGCGCCAGCAGCCAAGATACAGCGGGGGGGCTCATCACAGATACGCAGTATTTT. Translation: CASSQDTAGGLITDTQYF.

This chain connects TRBV27 to TRBJ2-3; D may be TRBD1 (6 bases). Germline lookup yields CDR1 MNHEY and CDR2 SMNVEV (reference sequence). CDR3 length: 13 amino acids. V gave up 2 bases and J gave up 9 bases, with 12 bases separating them. CDR3 sequence: CASSLGGPGTQYF. The CDR3 region has the DNA TGTGCCAGCAGTTTAGGGGGCCCCGGAACGCAGTATTTT.

The CDR3 DNA is TGTGCCTGGAGTGTCGCGGCGTACACCCAAGAGACCCAGTACTTC. Amino acid sequence: CAWSVAAYTQETQYF. The V call is TRBV30, the J call TRBJ2-5; D is undetermined. Trimming removed 0 bases at V and 1 base at J, with 12 bases between. CDR3 length: 15 amino acids. CDR1 and CDR2 from the germline V gene are GTSNPN and SVGIG (reference sequence).

The chain joins TRBV29-1 to TRBJ2-7; tentative D call: TRBD1 (6 bases). Trimming removed 4 bases from V and 3 bases from J, with 19 bases in between. Germline CDR1 and CDR2: SQVTM and ANQGSEA. The CDR3 is 15 amino acids. CDR3 nucleotides: TGCAGCGTTGCCAAACCGACAGGAAACTTCTACGAGCAGTACTTC. Translating it yields CSVAKPTGNFYEQYF.

This chain uses TRBV10-2 with TRBJ1-2; 7 bases align to TRBD1. CDR3 size: 13 residues. The junction had 1 base not matched to a gene; V was cut back by 2 bases and J by 4 bases. The germline V gene encodes CDR1 WSHSY and CDR2 SAAADI. The CDR3 sequence is CASSEGTAYGYTF. The DNA for the CDR3 is TGCGCCAGCAGTGAGGGGACAGCCTATGGCTACACCTTC.

The rearrangement uses TRBV4-1 and TRBJ1-5, with D perhaps matching TRBD1 (6 bases). Germline V CDR1 and CDR2: MGHRA, YSYEKL. With 0 bases removed from V and 2 bases from J, the gap between germline ends came to 20 bases. CDR3 length: 19 amino acids. CDR3 protein: CASSQDAAGGLRGNQPQHF. CDR3 in DNA: TGCGCCAGCAGCCAAGATGCCGCGGGGGGCTTACGGGGCAATCAGCCCCAGCATTTT.

The rearrangement links TRBV19 to TRBJ2-7; the D gene is possibly TRBD2 (6 bases). With 6 bases removed from V and 3 bases from J, the gap between germline ends came to 21 bases. CDR1 LNHDA and CDR2 SQIVND come from the germline V gene (reference sequence). The CDR3 is made up of 16 amino acids. CDR3 DNA: TGTGCCAGTAGCTCTCCCGGGGGTGCTGACTACTACGAGCAGTACTTC. Translation gives CASSSPGGADYYEQYF.

The rearrangement joins TRBV3-1 (or the pseudogene TRBV3-2) to TRBJ1-3; D might be TRBD1 (5 bases). V lost 1 base to trimming and J lost 0 bases, with 13 bases between them. The CDR3 is 17 amino acids. Germline V CDR1 and CDR2: LGHDT, YNNKEL (reference sequence). CDR3 coding DNA: TGTGCCAGCAGCCAAGTTCCACCGGGGGACTCTGGAAACACCATATATTTT. This gives the protein CASSQVPPGDSGNTIYF.

This chain connects TRBV27 to TRBJ1-5; D may be TRBD1 (5 bases). The V end lost 7 bases, the J end lost 0 bases, and 22 bases lay between the germline ends. There are 18 residues in the CDR3. Germline CDR1 MNHEY, CDR2 SMNVEV (reference sequence). As DNA, the CDR3 is TGTGCCAGCACCGGTTCCCCCCCTGACAGTCATAGCAATCAGCCCCAGCATTTT. Translating it yields CASTGSPPDSHSNQPQHF.

This clone was detected a few times. The chain uses TRBV11-2 and TRBJ2-6; maybe TRBD1 (5 bases). CDR3 length: 18 amino acids. Germline assignment: CDR1 SGHAT and CDR2 FQNNGV. V was trimmed by 5 bases and J by 1 base, leaving 18 bases between them. The CDR3 coding sequence is TGTGCCAGCAGCCCCCGGGCTCAGGGTTCGTCTGGGGCCAACGTCCTGACTTTC. As protein: CASSPRAQGSSGANVLTF.